The 26 T cell receptor beta chains below all came from one sample that was sequenced in a study of blood T cell repertoires in COVID-19. Measured with immunoSEQ multiplex PCR; TCRdb has only the in-frame clones, and not every one. The sample lists 450,000 to 500,000 clones, roughly 87% occurring once. The sample consisted of PBMCs or T cells enriched from blood (not recorded which). Receptor source: a woman in her late teens or twenties who had recovered from COVID-19.

V is TRBV11-2 and J is TRBJ2-1; 9 nucleotides align to TRBD2. V was pared by 3 bases and J by 4 bases, with 4 bases of the junction left unmatched. Germline values: CDR1 SGHAT, CDR2 FQNNGV. This CDR3 contains 15 residues. The CDR3, as DNA: TGTGCCAGCAGCTTGTTTAGCGGGGGATACAATGAGCAGTTCTTC. As protein: CASSLFSGGYNEQFF.

The chain employs TRBV4-1 and TRBJ1-2, with TRBD1 matching over 7 bases. CDR1 MGHRA and CDR2 YSYEKL come from the germline V gene. The CDR3 is 13 residues long. V trimming: 2 bases; J trimming: 8 bases; junction bases outside the gene matches: 5. The CDR3 region is CASSQYTGVGYTF. Written as DNA, the CDR3 is TGCGCCAGCAGCCAATACACAGGGGTCGGCTACACCTTC.

The V and J genes are TRBV30 and TRBJ1-3; D not certain. CDR3 length: 13 amino acids. The germline V gene has CDR1 GTSNPN and CDR2 SVGIG (reference sequence). Trimming cost V 7 bases and J 4 bases, with 14 bases left between them. For the CDR3, the DNA is TGTGCCTTTTCTCTAGACCGAGGAAACACCATATATTTT. This codes for CAFSLDRGNTIYF.

This clone was seen a single time. The chain uses TRBV19 and TRBJ2-6; 9 nucleotides match TRBD2. Germline-derived CDR1 and CDR2 are LNHDA and SQIVND (reference sequence). The CDR3 has 15 amino acids. With 8 bases clipped from V and 2 bases from J, the junction kept 4 bases outside the gene matches. The CDR3 here is CASRASGAGANVLTF. CDR3 coding DNA: TGTGCCAGTCGGGCTAGCGGGGCTGGGGCCAACGTCCTGACTTTC.

The rearrangement uses TRBV21-1 and TRBJ1-1; the table's TRBD1 call for D was not verified on the DNA. TRBV21-1 corresponds to a pseudogene. The CDR3 is made up of 19 amino acids. The CDR3 loop reads CASSRKKWQGRGNRAEAFF. The CDR3 nucleotides read TGTGCCAGCAGCCGCAAAAAATGGCAGGGAAGGGGAAATCGTGCTGAAGCTTTCTTT.

With regard to this clone: Other DNA sequences from this sample encode an identical CDR3 as well. CDR3 DNA sequence: TGTGCCAGCCGGGACAGCTACTACGAGCAGTACTTC. Protein: CASRDSYYEQYF. The V and J genes are TRBV2 and TRBJ2-7, with TRBD1 matching over 7 bases. The CDR3 runs to 12 residues. Germline CDR1 SNHLY, CDR2 FYNNEI. V lost 8 bases to trimming and J lost 3 bases; unmatched junction nucleotides: 4.

This sequence joins TRBV5-1 and TRBJ2-2; 10 nucleotides line up with TRBD1. Losses at the gene ends were 4 bases for V and 6 bases for J; bases not matched to a gene: 12. CDR1 and CDR2 (germline): SGHRS, YFSETQ. This CDR3 is 17 amino acids long. The CDR3 spells CASSPRAGTGEPGELFF. In DNA, the CDR3 is TGCGCCAGCAGCCCCCGGGCGGGGACAGGGGAGCCCGGGGAGCTGTTTTTT.

The count of this clone is one. This chain links TRBV9 with TRBJ1-2, with a tentative D call TRBD1 (6 bases). This CDR3 is 14 amino acids long. Per germline, CDR1 SGDLS and CDR2 YYNGEE. The ends were cut back, 0 bases at V and 6 bases at J, with 12 bases in the middle. The CDR3 coding sequence is TGTGCCAGCAGCGTAGGGGGGCCGGAAAATGGCTACACCTTC. Translating gives CASSVGGPENGYTF.

Here the CDR3 DNA reads TGTGCCAGCAGCTTGGATGTACTAGCGGGGGGCACCGGGGAGCTGTTTTTT. This encodes CASSLDVLAGGTGELFF. The J gene is TRBJ2-2, the V gene TRBV5-5; 12 nucleotides agree with TRBD2. Germline V gives CDR1 SGHKS, CDR2 YYEKEE (reference sequence). The CDR3 has 17 amino acids. V was clipped by 0 bases and J by 4 bases; unmatched bases: 4. Full variable domain (rest looked up from reference TRBV5-5 and TRBJ2-2): DAGVTQSPTHLIKTRGQQVTLRCSPISGHKSVSWYQQVLGQGPQFIFQYYEKEERGRGNFPDRFSARQFPNYSSELNVNALLLGDSALYLCASSLDVLAGGTGELFFGEGSRLTVL.

V usage is TRBV6-5 and J usage is TRBJ1-4, with 11 bases matching TRBD1. The ends lost 6 bases at V and 9 bases at J; junction bases unmatched: 3. CDR1 is MNHEY and CDR2 is SVGAGI in the germline V gene. The CDR3 is 13 amino acids. CDR3 protein: CASSRDRGKKLFF. The CDR3 coding sequence is TGTGCCAGCAGCCGGGACAGGGGGAAAAAACTGTTTTTT.

The chain links TRBV7-8 to TRBJ1-6; 7 nucleotides align to TRBD1. The CDR3 runs 15 residues. After removal of 5 bases from V and 7 bases from J, the junction contained 8 bases not matched to a gene. Germline assignment: CDR1 SGHVS and CDR2 FQNEAQ. The CDR3 spells CASSPLTGSNSPLHF. CDR3 DNA: TGTGCCAGCAGCCCTCTGACAGGGAGCAATTCACCCCTCCACTTT.

The V call is TRBV19, the J call TRBJ1-5; tentative D call: TRBD1 (6 bases). Germline V lookup: CDR1 LNHDA, CDR2 SQIVND (reference sequence). V was shortened by 4 bases and J by 3 bases, with 13 bases between the two germline ends. The CDR3 extends over 15 amino acids. The CDR3 bases are TGTGCCAGTAGTAAGGCAGGGGCGAACAATCAGCCCCAGCATTTT. Its protein product is CASSKAGANNQPQHF.

The CDR3 reads CASSIAAEIKETQYF. The CDR3 bases are TGTGCCAGTAGTATAGCTGCAGAAATAAAGGAGACCCAGTACTTC. The V call is TRBV19, the J call TRBJ2-5; D is unclear. Trimming stripped 1 base from V and 5 bases from J, with 14 bases between. The CDR3 consists of 15 residues. Germline-derived CDR1 and CDR2 are LNHDA and SQIVND (reference sequence).

CDR3 sequence: CASSFYESTQYF. Written as DNA, the CDR3 is TGTGCCAGCAGCTTTTATGAGAGTACGCAGTATTTT. The chain couples TRBV5-4 to TRBJ2-3; D gene unclear. V gave up 2 bases and J gave up 8 bases, with 9 bases separating them. The CDR3 is 12 residues long. Germline CDR1 reads SGHNT; CDR2 reads YYREEE (reference sequence). The full variable domain, with the rest looked up from reference TRBV5-4 and TRBJ2-3, is ETGVTQSPTHLIKTRGQQVTLRCSSQSGHNTVSWYQQALGQGPQFIFQYYREEENGRGNFPPRFSGLQFPNYSSELNVNALELDDSALYLCASSFYESTQYFGPGTRLTVL.

This clone was counted a single time. The chain has TRBV5-4 and TRBJ2-5, with TRBD1 as a possible D gene (6 bases). V was clipped by 4 bases and J by 2 bases, with 18 bases between them. The germline V gene encodes CDR1 SGHNT and CDR2 YYREEE (reference sequence). CDR3 size: 16 residues. The CDR3 region has the DNA TGTGCCAGCAGCACCCCCCCGGGGCAGGGGCAAGAGACCCAGTACTTC. It translates to CASSTPPGQGQETQYF. The full variable domain, completed using reference TRBV5-4 and TRBJ2-5, is ETGVTQSPTHLIKTRGQQVTLRCSSQSGHNTVSWYQQALGQGPQFIFQYYREEENGRGNFPPRFSGLQFPNYSSELNVNALELDDSALYLCASSTPPGQGQETQYFGPGTRLLVL.

The V call is TRBV29-1, the J call TRBJ2-1; D remains unclear. Germline V gene lookup returns CDR1 SQVTM and CDR2 ANQGSEA. With 4 bases removed from V and 5 bases from J, the gap between germline ends came to 12 bases. CDR3 size: 13 residues. The CDR3 loop reads CSVGVAVDNEQFF. For the CDR3, the DNA is TGCAGCGTTGGGGTAGCAGTAGACAATGAGCAGTTCTTC.

This clone is a singleton in its sample. The rearrangement uses TRBV2 and TRBJ2-5; a possible D gene is TRBD2 (6 bases). Germline CDR1 reads SNHLY; CDR2 reads FYNNEI. V was shortened by 4 bases and J by 6 bases, with 18 bases between the two germline ends. The CDR3 totals 15 residues. The chain's CDR3 is CASSGVGAGPQTQYF. The CDR3 DNA reads as TGTGCCAGCAGTGGGGTCGGAGCGGGCCCCCAGACCCAGTACTTC.

The CDR3, as DNA: TGTGCCAGCAGCTCTAGCCTAGACGGCGAGCAGTACTTC. Translation gives CASSSSLDGEQYF. The V call is TRBV11-2, the J call TRBJ2-7; tentatively, D is TRBD2 (5 bases). Germline V gene sequence: CDR1 SGHAT, CDR2 FQNNGV. V lost 4 bases to trimming and J lost 6 bases, with 13 bases between them. This CDR3 region has 13 residues.

This chain links TRBV5-1 with TRBJ1-1, with 7 bases aligning to TRBD1. The CDR3 runs 14 residues. Per the germline V gene, CDR1 is SGHRS and CDR2 is YFSETQ. V gave up 4 bases and J gave up 6 bases; unmatched junction bases: 9. For the CDR3, the DNA is TGCGCCAGCAGCCCACAGACAGGGACTGCTGAAGCTTTCTTT. It is translated as CASSPQTGTAEAFF.

The chain is built from TRBV7-8 and TRBJ2-3; possibly TRBD2 for D (6 bases). The V gene lost 5 bases and the J gene lost 0 bases, with 15 bases spanning the gap. The CDR3 extends over 16 amino acids. Looked up from germline, CDR1 is SGHVS and CDR2 is FQNEAQ. The DNA of the CDR3 is TGTGCCAGCAGCCGCCTCGGGGGACCAAGCACAGATACGCAGTATTTT. Encoded protein: CASSRLGGPSTDTQYF.

V gene TRBV5-6 combines with J gene TRBJ1-3; D perhaps matches TRBD1 (5 bases). Germline CDR1 and CDR2: SGHDT and YYEEEE. V gave up 0 bases and J gave up 6 bases, with 10 bases separating them. CDR3 size: 14 residues. The CDR3 DNA reads as TGTGCCAGCAGCTTGGCAGGGATCCAAAACACCATATATTTT. This encodes CASSLAGIQNTIYF.

The V and J genes are TRBV5-3 and TRBJ2-7; D might be TRBD2 (7 bases). TRBV5-3 is known as an ORF, though its function is uncertain. V was pared by 0 bases and J by 4 bases, with 14 bases between. The CDR3 has 15 amino acids. In DNA, the CDR3 is TGTGCCAGAAGCTTGGCCAGGGGAGGGAATTACGAGCAGTACTTC. Residues: CARSLARGGNYEQYF.

This chain connects TRBV5-4 to TRBJ2-1; D possibly corresponds to TRBD2 (7 bases). The CDR3 totals 15 residues. The V end lost 0 bases, the J end lost 5 bases, and 12 bases lay between the germline ends. CDR1 SGHNT and CDR2 YYREEE come from the germline V gene (reference sequence). CDR3 sequence reads: CASSLGGGENNEQFF. The CDR3 DNA reads TGTGCCAGCAGCTTGGGGGGGGGCGAGAACAATGAGCAGTTCTTC.

The chain joins TRBV6-5 to TRBJ2-3, with D perhaps matching TRBD2 (7 bases). The V and J ends lost 4 bases and 3 bases respectively, with 17 bases between them. Germline V CDR1 and CDR2: MNHEY, SVGAGI. CDR3 length: 16 residues. The CDR3 sequence is CASSWAGGPVTDTQYF. The CDR3 region has the DNA TGTGCCAGCAGTTGGGCCGGGGGGCCCGTAACAGATACGCAGTATTTT.

The chain links TRBV30 to TRBJ1-6; 8 bases are shared with TRBD1. Germline-derived CDR1 and CDR2 are GTSNPN and SVGIG (reference sequence). This CDR3 is 16 amino acids long. The junction had 8 bases not matched to a gene; V was cut back by 7 bases and J by 0 bases. The CDR3 coding sequence is TGTGCCTCCGACAGGGGCTTTAGCTCCTATAATTCACCCCTCCACTTT. Translated, it gives CASDRGFSSYNSPLHF.

The chain has TRBV30 and TRBJ1-6; D not resolved. Germline V CDR1 and CDR2: GTSNPN, SVGIG (reference sequence). CDR3 length: 13 residues. The CDR3 is CATNPAPRSPLHF. The DNA for the CDR3 is TGTGCAACGAATCCCGCCCCCAGATCACCCCTCCACTTT.